One TCR beta chain is described in this entry. CDR3 length: 15 amino acids. CDR1 is SEHNR, CDR2 FQNEAQ, per germline (reference sequence). V lost 2 bases and J 4 bases, leaving 14 bases between the germline ends. MiXCR, run by TCRdb on the 5' RACE reads, gives a single entry per CDR3 protein. The table records tens of thousands of distinct CDR3 sequences, more than 25% of them present only once. The V call is TRBV7-9, the J call TRBJ1-2; weak D call: TRBD1 (6 bases). The sample comprised tumor-infiltrating memory CD4+ T cells sorted from the breast tumor. The sample's subset: memory CD4+ T cells, CD4+CD45RO+CD25-. The sequence was obtained from a female donor with breast cancer. The CDR3 sequence is CASSLSGGAGYGYTF. In DNA form, the CDR3 reads TGTGCCAGCAGCTTATCGGGGGGCGCAGGCTATGGCTACACCTTC. Drawing the rest from reference TRBV7-9 and TRBJ1-2, the complete variable domain is DTGVSQNPRHKITKRGQNVTFRCDPISEHNRLYWYRQTLGQGPEFLTYFQNEAQLEKSRLLSDRFSAERPKGSFSTLEIQRTEQGDSAMYLCASSLSGGAGYGYTFGSGTRLTVV.